The clone carrying this TCR beta chain was counted a single time. It was with 60 Vbeta and 13 Jbeta primers that the PCR ran. Sequenced by immunoSEQ multiplex PCR; TCRdb stores in-frame clones only, minus some. The sample holds under 200,000 clones; around 72% are singletons and the top ten take approximately 1.3%. This specimen belongs to a study of cytomegalovirus exposure and HLA in healthy donors. The CDR3 is 14 residues long. V gave up 5 bases and J gave up 9 bases, with 20 bases separating them. Germline values: CDR1 SEHNR, CDR2 FQNEAQ (reference sequence). This TCR was recovered from a man aged 18 to 30 in good health and CMV-seronegative. V is TRBV7-9 and J is TRBJ2-7, with D maybe TRBD1 (6 bases). Source material: PBMCs. For the CDR3, the DNA is TGTGCCAGCAGCCCCGGAGCCGACAGGACCCGGCAGTACTTC. Its protein product is CASSPGADRTRQYF.